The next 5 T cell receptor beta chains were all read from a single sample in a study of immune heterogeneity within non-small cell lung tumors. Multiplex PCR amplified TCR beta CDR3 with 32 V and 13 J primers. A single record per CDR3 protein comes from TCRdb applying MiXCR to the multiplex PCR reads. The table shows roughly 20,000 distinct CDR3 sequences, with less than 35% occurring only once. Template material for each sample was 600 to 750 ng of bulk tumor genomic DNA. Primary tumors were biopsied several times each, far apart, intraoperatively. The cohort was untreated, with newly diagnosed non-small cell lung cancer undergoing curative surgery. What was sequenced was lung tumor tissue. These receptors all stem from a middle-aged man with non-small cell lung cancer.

The CDR3 DNA reads as TGTGCCAGCAGTTCCTCCGGGACAGGGGCCTACGAGCAGTACTTC. It translates to CASSSSGTGAYEQYF. This rearrangement joins TRBV6-5 to TRBJ2-7; 10 bases fit TRBD1. The V segment lost 4 bases and the J segment 2 bases; nucleotides outside the gene matches: 5. There are 15 residues in the CDR3. CDR1 is MNHEY and CDR2 is SVGAGI in the germline V gene.

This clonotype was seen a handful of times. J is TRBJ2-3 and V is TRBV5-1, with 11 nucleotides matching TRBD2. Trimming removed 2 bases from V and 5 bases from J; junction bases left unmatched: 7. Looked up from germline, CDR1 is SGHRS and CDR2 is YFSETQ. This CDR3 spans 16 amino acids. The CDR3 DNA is TGCGCCAGCAGCTTAACTAGCGGGAGTGGTATAGATACGCAGTATTTT. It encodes CASSLTSGSGIDTQYF.

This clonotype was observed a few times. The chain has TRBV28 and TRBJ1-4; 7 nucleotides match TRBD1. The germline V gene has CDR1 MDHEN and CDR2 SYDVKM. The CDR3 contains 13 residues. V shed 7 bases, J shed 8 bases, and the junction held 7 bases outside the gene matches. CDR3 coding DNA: TGTGCCAGCATGCCGTCAGGGGGGGAAAAACTGTTTTTT. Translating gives CASMPSGGEKLFF.

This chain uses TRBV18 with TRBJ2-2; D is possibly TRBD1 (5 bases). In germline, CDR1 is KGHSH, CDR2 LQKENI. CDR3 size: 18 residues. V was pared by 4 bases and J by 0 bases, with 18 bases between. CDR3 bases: TGTGCCAGCTCACGGAACAGGCCTCAAACCTCGAACACCGGGGAGCTGTTTTTT. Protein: CASSRNRPQTSNTGELFF.

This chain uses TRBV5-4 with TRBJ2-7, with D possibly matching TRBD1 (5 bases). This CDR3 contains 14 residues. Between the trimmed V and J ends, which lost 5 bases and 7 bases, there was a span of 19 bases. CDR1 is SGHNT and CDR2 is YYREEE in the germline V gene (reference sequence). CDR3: CASRQGVIMGEQYF. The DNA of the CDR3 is TGTGCCAGCAGACAAGGGGTCATCATGGGGGAGCAGTACTTC.